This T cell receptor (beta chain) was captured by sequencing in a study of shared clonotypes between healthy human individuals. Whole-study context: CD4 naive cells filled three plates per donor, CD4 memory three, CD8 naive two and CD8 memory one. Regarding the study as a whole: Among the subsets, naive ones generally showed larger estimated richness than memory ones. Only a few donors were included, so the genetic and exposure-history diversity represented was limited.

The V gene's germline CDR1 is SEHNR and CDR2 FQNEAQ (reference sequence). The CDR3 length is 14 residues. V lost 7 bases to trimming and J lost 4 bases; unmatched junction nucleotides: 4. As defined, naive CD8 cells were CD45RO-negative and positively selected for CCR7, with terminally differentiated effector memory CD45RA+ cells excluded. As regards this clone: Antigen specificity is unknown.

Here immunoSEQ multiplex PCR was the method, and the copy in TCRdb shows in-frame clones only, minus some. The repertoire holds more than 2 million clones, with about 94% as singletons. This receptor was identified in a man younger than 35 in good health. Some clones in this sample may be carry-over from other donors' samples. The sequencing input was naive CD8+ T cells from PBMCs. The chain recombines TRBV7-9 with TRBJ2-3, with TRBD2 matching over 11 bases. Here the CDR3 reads CASKLLAGADTQYF. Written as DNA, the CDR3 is TGTGCCAGCAAACTACTAGCGGGAGCAGATACGCAGTATTTT.